These T cell receptor beta chains were read from a single sample in a study of T cell responses to AZD1222 COVID-19 vaccine. Method: immunoSEQ multiplex PCR; TCRdb's copy keeps in-frame clones and lacks some. The table lists 95,000 to 150,000 clones, 80% to 90% of them singletons, with under 7% in the top ten. This specimen was peripheral blood, taken on day 0 of AZD1222 vaccination. All receptors derive from an adult in good health. The CDR3 runs from the conserved cysteine through the conserved F or W. Each record gives: CDR3 length, clone size, V gene, J gene, D gene, CDR3 DNA, CDR3 protein. The D gene is left open where the match is weak. Not every row has a clone size; where given, it reads once, few, many or a size class.

length: 15; size: -; V: TRBV30; J: TRBJ1-6; D: -; DNA: TGTGCCTGGAGTGTGGCCTACTCGGTCGGTTCACCCCTCCACTTT; CDR3: CAWSVAYSVGSPLHF
length: 14; size: -; V: TRBV19; J: TRBJ1-5; D: -; DNA: TGTGCCAGTAGTCCACCGACGTCCAATCAGCCCCAGCATTTT; CDR3: CASSPPTSNQPQHF
length: 14; size: -; V: TRBV5-1; J: TRBJ1-5; D: -; DNA: TGCGCCAGCAGGGCAGATTCCAGCAATCAGCCCCAGCATTTT; CDR3: CASRADSSNQPQHF
length: 13; size: -; V: TRBV7-2; J: TRBJ2-1; D: TRBD1; DNA: TGTGCCAGCAGCCCAGGACAGGGTGGGGAGCAGTTCTTC; CDR3: CASSPGQGGEQFF
length: 13; size: -; V: TRBV28; J: TRBJ2-7; D: TRBD2; DNA: TGTGCCAGCAGTCGTCGACTAGCTAGCGAGCAGTACTTC; CDR3: CASSRRLASEQYF
length: 17; size: -; V: TRBV4-3; J: TRBJ2-7; D: TRBD1; DNA: TGCGCCAGCAGCCAAACTTACAGGGGACAGAGCTCCTACGAGCAGTACTTC; CDR3: CASSQTYRGQSSYEQYF
length: 13; size: -; V: TRBV30; J: TRBJ1-1; D: TRBD1; DNA: TGTGCCTGGGGCCGGGACAGGGGTACTGAAGCTTTCTTT; CDR3: CAWGRDRGTEAFF
length: 18; size: -; V: TRBV27; J: TRBJ2-4; D: -; DNA: TGTGCCAGCAGTTTCGGACAAACCACCATACTAGCCAAAAACATTCAGTACTTC; CDR3: CASSFGQTTILAKNIQYF
length: 15; size: -; V: TRBV27; J: TRBJ1-5; D: -; DNA: TGTGCCAGCAGTGAACTTGACACTGGGAATCAGCCCCAGCATTTT; CDR3: CASSELDTGNQPQHF
length: 15; size: -; V: TRBV7-2; J: TRBJ2-5; D: TRBD1; DNA: TGTGCCAGCAGCTTAGCGGCAGGGGGACGAGAGACCCAGTACTTC; CDR3: CASSLAAGGRETQYF
length: 13; size: -; V: TRBV27; J: TRBJ2-7; D: TRBD1; DNA: TGTGCCAGCAGTTTATGGGACAGCACGGAGCAGTACTTC; CDR3: CASSLWDSTEQYF
length: 14; size: -; V: TRBV5-8; J: TRBJ1-6; D: -; DNA: TGTGCCAGCACTTTAGGGGTGAATAATTCACCCCTCCACTTT; CDR3: CASTLGVNNSPLHF
length: 14; size: -; V: TRBV5-1; J: TRBJ1-1; D: TRBD1; DNA: TGCGCCAGCAGCTGGGACAGCCACAACACTGAAGCTTTCTTT; CDR3: CASSWDSHNTEAFF
length: 13; size: -; V: TRBV7-9; J: TRBJ1-2; D: TRBD1; DNA: TGTGCCAGCAGCCCGGGACAGGGTAATGGCTACACCTTC; CDR3: CASSPGQGNGYTF
length: 13; size: -; V: TRBV5-1; J: TRBJ2-7; D: -; DNA: TGCGCCAGCAGGCAAGCGGAGACCTACGAGCAGTACTTC; CDR3: CASRQAETYEQYF
length: 13; size: -; V: TRBV27; J: TRBJ2-5; D: -; DNA: TGTGCCAGCAGTTTAGCAGGGGGAGGGACCCAGTACTTC; CDR3: CASSLAGGGTQYF
length: 15; size: many; V: TRBV6-1; J: TRBJ1-1; D: -; DNA: TGTGCCAGCAGTGAAAAGGCGGGTATCTATACTGAAGCTTTCTTT; CDR3: CASSEKAGIYTEAFF
length: 12; size: -; V: TRBV5-4; J: TRBJ1-6; D: -; DNA: TGTGCCAGCAGCTTGGATACCGCACCCCTCCACTTT; CDR3: CASSLDTAPLHF
length: 13; size: -; V: TRBV12-3/TRBV12-4; J: TRBJ1-2; D: -; DNA: TGTGCCAGCAGTTTAGTAGGAAACTATGGCTACACCTTC; CDR3: CASSLVGNYGYTF
length: 14; size: -; V: TRBV10-3; J: TRBJ1-1; D: -; DNA: TGTGCCATCAGTTCCACAGGGATAAACACTGAAGCTTTCTTT; CDR3: CAISSTGINTEAFF
length: 12; size: -; V: TRBV3-1/TRBV3-2; J: TRBJ1-2; D: -; DNA: TGTGCCAGCAGCACCGGGCCCCGAGGCTACACCTTC; CDR3: CASSTGPRGYTF
length: 15; size: -; V: TRBV5-1; J: TRBJ1-2; D: -; DNA: TGCGCCAGCAGCCAAACCCCGGAAGGGCACTATGGCTACACCTTC; CDR3: CASSQTPEGHYGYTF
length: 13; size: -; V: TRBV7-9; J: TRBJ1-5; D: -; DNA: TGTGCCAGCAGCTTAAGGGGTGGGGTTGCCCAGCATTTT; CDR3: CASSLRGGVAQHF
length: 13; size: -; V: TRBV27; J: TRBJ1-2; D: -; DNA: TGTGCCAGCAGTTTTGGGGTTAACTATGGCTACACCTTC; CDR3: CASSFGVNYGYTF
length: 12; size: few; V: TRBV24-1; J: TRBJ1-5; D: -; DNA: TGTGCCACCAGTGTCTGGGGTCAGCCCCAGCATTTT; CDR3: CATSVWGQPQHF
length: 19; size: -; V: TRBV5-1; J: TRBJ2-1; D: TRBD2; DNA: TGCGCCAGCAGCCCCTCTTTACTAGCGGGAGGTGGGGCCTACAATGAGCAGTTCTTC; CDR3: CASSPSLLAGGGAYNEQFF
length: 16; size: -; V: TRBV6-1; J: TRBJ1-2; D: -; DNA: TGTGCCAGCAGTGATCAAACAGGGTTTTTCACGAGCGGCTACACCTTC; CDR3: CASSDQTGFFTSGYTF